These T cell receptor beta chains were read from a single sample in a study of shared clonotypes between healthy human individuals. TCRdb keeps only in-frame clones here, not all; method: immunoSEQ multiplex PCR. The sample has about 2.5 million clones, 85% to 95% seen once. The sequenced sample consisted of naive CD4+ T cells from PBMCs. All receptors come from a man in his late teens or twenties in good health. Some clones in this sample may be carry-over from other donors' samples. Both conserved end residues are part of each CDR3. A D gene is named only where the DNA matches it firmly. The size field is filled for only some rows; it gives once, few, many or a size class.

d_gene	j_gene	abundance	v_gene	CDR3nt	CDR3aa
TRBD2	TRBJ2-7	-	TRBV11-3	TGTGCCAGCAGCTTAGGAGGTGCTAGCGGGAGCGGCGAGCAGTACTTC	CASSLGGASGSGEQYF
TRBD2	TRBJ2-1	-	TRBV7-3	TGTGCCAGCAGCCTCGGGCCTAGCGGGTACAATGAGCAGTTCTTC	CASSLGPSGYNEQFF
-	TRBJ1-1	-	TRBV6-5	TGTGCCAGCAGTTCCCTTCGGAACACTGAAGCTTTCTTT	CASSSLRNTEAFF
-	TRBJ2-2	few	TRBV7-3	TGTGCCAGCAGCCCGGACGGGAACACCGGGGAGCTGTTTTTT	CASSPDGNTGELFF
TRBD1	TRBJ1-2	-	TRBV5-4	TGTGCCAGCAGCTTGGGTGGACAGGACTACTATGGCTACACCTTC	CASSLGGQDYYGYTF
-	TRBJ1-2	-	TRBV6-1	TGTGCCAGCAGTGAGGGTGGCATAGGCTACACCTTC	CASSEGGIGYTF
-	TRBJ1-5	-	TRBV6-6	TGTGCCAGCACCCTAGATGGGAATCAGCCCCAGCATTTT	CASTLDGNQPQHF
-	TRBJ2-7	-	TRBV7-2	TGTGCCAGCAACACGGGCCTAGCGACGGTCGAGCAGTACTTC	CASNTGLATVEQYF
TRBD1	TRBJ2-2	-	TRBV27	TGTGCCAGCAGGAGGGGACAGGGGAACACCGGGGAGCTGTTTTTT	CASRRGQGNTGELFF
-	TRBJ1-2	-	TRBV6-1	TGTGCCAGCAGTGAACTAGGGGTTTCTAACTATGGCTACACCTTC	CASSELGVSNYGYTF
-	TRBJ1-1	-	TRBV5-4	TGTGCCAGCAGCTCATTTTACGGACCGAACACTGAAGCTTTCTTT	CASSSFYGPNTEAFF
-	TRBJ1-2	-	TRBV28	TGTGCCAGCCCGGGGGCGCGGAGTAACTATGGCTACACCTTC	CASPGARSNYGYTF
TRBD1	TRBJ2-1	-	TRBV28	TGTGCCAGCAGAACGTACAGGGGCCGTAGACATGAGCAGTTCTTC	CASRTYRGRRHEQFF
-	TRBJ1-5	once	TRBV28	TGTGCCAGCAGTCTAGGACAGTCGCAACAGCCCCAGCATTTT	CASSLGQSQQPQHF
TRBD1	TRBJ1-2	-	TRBV10-3	TGTGCCATCAGTGAAAGGCAGGGGGCAAGCTATGGCTACACCTTC	CAISERQGASYGYTF
-	TRBJ2-6	-	TRBV28	TGTGCCAGCAGATCCTATTGGACGGATTCCTCTGGGGCCAACGTCCTGACTTTC	CASRSYWTDSSGANVLTF
-	TRBJ1-5	-	TRBV28	TGTGCCAGCAGTCAGACCCCCACAGGGTGGGCCAGGCAGCCCCAGCATTTT	CASSQTPTGWARQPQHF
-	TRBJ2-3	-	TRBV20-1	TGCAGTGCTCCCGGTGGAGATACGCAGTATTTT	CSAPGGDTQYF
-	TRBJ2-3	-	TRBV7-6	TGTGCCAGCAGCTTAAAGAGACAGACGACAGATACGCAGTATTTT	CASSLKRQTTDTQYF
TRBD2	TRBJ2-7	once	TRBV19	TGTGCCAGTAGTATAGCCGGGACTAGCTTATACGAGCAGTACTTC	CASSIAGTSLYEQYF
-	TRBJ2-7	-	TRBV11-2	TGTGCCAGCAGCTTAATGGGTAAGGAGCAGTACTTC	CASSLMGKEQYF
-	TRBJ1-2	-	TRBV6-1	TGTGCCAGCAATAACAACATCAGGGATTCTGGGGGCTACACCTTC	CASNNNIRDSGGYTF
TRBD1	TRBJ2-7	-	TRBV5-1	TGCGCCAGCAGCTTGCTTCACAGGGGAAACTACGAGCAGTACTTC	CASSLLHRGNYEQYF
TRBD2	TRBJ2-1	once	TRBV25-1	TGTGCCAGCAGTGACCCGGGAGGAGGGGACAATGAGCAGTTCTTC	CASSDPGGGDNEQFF
-	TRBJ2-2	once	TRBV19	TGTGCCAGTAGTATTACTATTGTAGGGAGCGGGGAGCTGTTTTTT	CASSITIVGSGELFF
TRBD2	TRBJ2-1	-	TRBV10-3	TGTGCCATCAGGGGACTAGCGGGGGGGCCGTTCTTC	CAIRGLAGGPFF
-	TRBJ2-7	-	TRBV7-9	TGTGCCAGCAGCAGACAGGTGGGGTCCTACGAGCAGTACTTC	CASSRQVGSYEQYF
-	TRBJ2-3	-	TRBV7-3	TGTGCCAGCAGCTCCAGTGGCACAGATACGCAGTATTTT	CASSSSGTDTQYF
-	TRBJ2-7	-	TRBV6-6	TGTGCCAGCAGTTACGAGGTTGGGACCTACGAGCAGTACTTC	CASSYEVGTYEQYF
TRBD1	TRBJ1-1	-	TRBV6-6	TGTGCCAGCAGTTATACTGGACAGGGGTTGAACACTGAAGCTTTCTTT	CASSYTGQGLNTEAFF
-	TRBJ1-1	-	TRBV27	TGTGCCAGCAGTACATGGGCCTTGAACACTGAAGCTTTCTTT	CASSTWALNTEAFF
-	TRBJ2-7	-	TRBV7-2	TGTGCCAGCAGCTTAGGTTGGGAAAGGGGGGGACTCGAGCAGTACTTC	CASSLGWERGGLEQYF
-	TRBJ1-2	-	TRBV2	TGTGCCAGCAAAAGGGGAGGTAACTATGGCTACACCTTC	CASKRGGNYGYTF
TRBD1	TRBJ1-1	once	TRBV28	TGTGCCAGCAGATATCCCAGGGGGAGAGGGAACACTGAAGCTTTCTTT	CASRYPRGRGNTEAFF
TRBD1	TRBJ2-7	-	TRBV13	TGTGCCAGCAGCTTACGTCGACAGGGATTCTACGAGCAGTACTTC	CASSLRRQGFYEQYF
-	TRBJ1-5	once	TRBV19	TGTGCCAGTAGTATTTCGTCGCAGCCCCAGCATTTT	CASSISSQPQHF
-	TRBJ1-1	once	TRBV15	TGTGCCACCAGCAGAGATAACACCGCTGAAGCTTTCTTT	CATSRDNTAEAFF
-	TRBJ1-1	-	TRBV21-1	TGTGCCAGCAGCAAAGGGATAGGGATCACTGAAGCTTTCTTT	CASSKGIGITEAFF
TRBD1	TRBJ2-1	-	TRBV7-8	TGTGCCAGCAGCAATATAGGGGGCGCATTCAATGAGCAGTTCTTC	CASSNIGGAFNEQFF
-	TRBJ2-7	-	TRBV7-3	TGTGCCAGCAGCTTAACCTCTAGCTCTCCCTACGAGCAGTACTTC	CASSLTSSSPYEQYF
-	TRBJ1-3	once	TRBV10-3	TGTGCCATCAGTGGGTCTTCTGGAAACACCATATATTTT	CAISGSSGNTIYF
TRBD1	TRBJ2-6	once	TRBV5-8	TGTGCCAGCAGCCGGGACAGGGGGCTCGCTGGGGCCAACGTCCTGACTTTC	CASSRDRGLAGANVLTF
-	TRBJ2-3	-	TRBV12-5	TGTGCTAGTGTCATGACCGGTGCAGAAGATACGCAGTATTTT	CASVMTGAEDTQYF
-	TRBJ2-5	-	TRBV30	TGTGCCTGGAGTTACAAGGGAGGCGAGACCCAGTACTTC	CAWSYKGGETQYF
-	TRBJ1-2	-	TRBV7-9	TGTGCCAGCAGCTTAGTCGGGGAGGACTATGGCTACACCTTC	CASSLVGEDYGYTF
-	TRBJ1-1	-	TRBV6-6	TGTGCCAGCAGAGAAGACAGGAGCAACACTGAAGCTTTCTTT	CASREDRSNTEAFF
-	TRBJ2-1	-	TRBV9	TGTGCCAGCAGCGTAGGTGCCTCGACAGAAGAGTTCTTC	CASSVGASTEEFF
-	TRBJ1-4	-	TRBV5-6	TGTGCCAGCAGCTTGGGAGGGAGAGGGGAAAAACTGTTTTTT	CASSLGGRGEKLFF
TRBD2	TRBJ2-1	-	TRBV7-2	TGTGCCAGCAGCTTAGGGCGGGAGGGGTACAATGAGCAGTTCTTC	CASSLGREGYNEQFF
TRBD2	TRBJ2-1	-	TRBV5-4	TGTGCCAGCCACAGGGCGGGAGGGCCGTACAATGAGCAGTTCTTC	CASHRAGGPYNEQFF
-	TRBJ1-5	-	TRBV29-1	TGCAGCGTTGGGTGGGGAGATCAGCCCCAGCATTTT	CSVGWGDQPQHF
-	TRBJ1-2	once	TRBV6-1	TGTGCCAGCAGTAGGGGGGGATATGGCTACACCTTC	CASSRGGYGYTF
-	TRBJ1-5	-	TRBV6-1	TGTGCCAGCAGTGAAAGCATAAATAGCAATCAGCCCCAGCATTTT	CASSESINSNQPQHF
-	TRBJ1-2	-	TRBV7-9	TGTGCCAGCAGCGATTGGGACAAGGAGGTACCCTATGGCTACACCTTC	CASSDWDKEVPYGYTF
TRBD2	TRBJ2-3	-	TRBV30	TGTGCCTGGTCGCCGGGACTAGCGGGACCAGATACGCAGTATTTT	CAWSPGLAGPDTQYF
-	TRBJ2-1	-	TRBV28	TGTGCCAGCAGTATACAGGGGAGGAATGAGCAGTTCTTC	CASSIQGRNEQFF
-	TRBJ2-3	-	TRBV10-3	TGTGCCATCAGGGGCGGGGTACTCACAGATACGCAGTATTTT	CAIRGGVLTDTQYF
-	TRBJ1-2	-	TRBV6-6	TGTGCCAGCAGCCCGGACGAGACCTATGGCTACACCTTC	CASSPDETYGYTF
TRBD2	TRBJ2-1	-	TRBV5-1	TGCGCCAGCAGCTCAGATTCGGCGGGGGGAGGAGGTGAGCAGTTCTTC	CASSSDSAGGGGEQFF
-	TRBJ2-7	once	TRBV4-2	TGTGCCAGCAGCCAAGATCCTGAGCGGGTCTCCTACGAGCAGTACTTC	CASSQDPERVSYEQYF